Listed here are 14 T cell receptor beta chains from one sample, sequenced in a study of CD8 T cells in Susac syndrome (dated by TCRdb to the late 2010s). The library was obtained by the immunoSEQ multiplex PCR assay. RNA was extracted with the RNeasy kit and roughly 0.45 to 1 ug was reverse transcribed using random hexamers. TCRdb trimmed the raw reads at Q25, called clones with MiXCR and kept productive beta chains. Every CDR3 protein is listed once, alongside the most common genes and DNA of its rows. The sample has roughly 150,000 distinct CDR3 sequences on record, approximately 94% of them singletons. The ten largest clonotypes hold less than 0.085% of the sample. The specimen sequenced was CD4+ T cells from PBMCs. The receptors were gathered from a human donor with Susac syndrome.

The chain links TRBV4-1 to TRBJ1-4; D not resolved. The germline V and J ends were trimmed by 1 base and 8 bases, with 14 bases remaining between them. Germline V lookup: CDR1 MGHRA, CDR2 YSYEKL. The CDR3 loop spans 15 amino acids. The CDR3 loop reads CASSQVGQLEEKLFF. As DNA, the CDR3 is TGCGCCAGCAGCCAAGTTGGCCAGTTAGAAGAAAAACTGTTTTTT.

This chain joins TRBV20-1 and TRBJ1-4, with D possibly being TRBD1 (5 bases). V was shortened by 5 bases and J by 8 bases, with 15 bases between the two germline ends. The CDR3 is made up of 13 amino acids. Per germline, CDR1 DFQATT and CDR2 SNEGSKA (reference sequence). CDR3 nucleotides: TGCAGTGCTCCCACTTGGCCAGGGGAAAAACTGTTTTTT. Residues: CSAPTWPGEKLFF.

The chain combines TRBV28 with TRBJ2-7; 11 bases agree with TRBD2. V trimming: 5 bases; J trimming: 3 bases; junction bases outside the gene matches: 3. Germline V gene sequence: CDR1 MDHEN, CDR2 SYDVKM. This CDR3 contains 14 residues. CDR3: CASSRLAGNYEQYF. In DNA, the CDR3 is TGTGCCAGCAGTCGACTAGCGGGAAACTACGAGCAGTACTTC.

The chain is built from TRBV10-3 and TRBJ2-4; 10 bases line up with TRBD1. Germline CDR1 is ENHRY and CDR2 is SYGVKD. This CDR3 is built from 16 residues. V lost 3 bases and J lost 10; bases outside the gene matches: 12. CDR3: CAISDPPGTGASIQYF. The CDR3 DNA reads TGTGCCATCAGTGACCCCCCCGGGACAGGGGCTAGTATTCAGTACTTC.

The rearrangement joins TRBV12-3 or TRBV12-4 to TRBJ2-5, with D perhaps TRBD1 or TRBD2 (6 bases each). Between the trimmed V and J ends, which lost 7 bases and 5 bases, there was a span of 17 bases. CDR3 size: 14 residues. CDR3 region: CASKLQGGPETQYF. CDR3 DNA sequence: TGTGCCAGCAAATTACAGGGAGGACCGGAGACCCAGTACTTC.

The CDR3 spells CASSLTGSQYNEQFF. CDR3 nucleotide sequence: TGTGCCAGCAGCTTAACGGGGTCCCAATACAATGAGCAGTTCTTC. The rearrangement uses TRBV11-2 and TRBJ2-1, with D perhaps matching TRBD2 (5 bases). Germline CDR1 reads SGHAT; CDR2 reads FQNNGV. This CDR3 is built from 15 residues. Trimming stripped 2 bases from V and 4 bases from J, with 12 bases between.

V is TRBV24-1 and J is TRBJ2-2; D may be TRBD1 (6 bases). The CDR3 extends over 17 amino acids. Trimming stripped 1 base from V and 4 bases from J, with 15 bases between. Looked up from germline, CDR1 is KGHDR and CDR2 is SFDVKD. The CDR3 loop is CATSDFLGAGVTGELFF. In nucleotides, the CDR3 is TGTGCCACCAGTGATTTTCTGGGGGCCGGGGTCACCGGGGAGCTGTTTTTT.

This clonotype appeared once. The gene calls are TRBV9 and TRBJ2-2; D tentatively fits TRBD1 or TRBD2 (6 bases each). The CDR3 totals 15 residues. Per germline, CDR1 SGDLS and CDR2 YYNGEE. V shed 3 bases and J shed 5 bases, with 14 bases lying between them. CDR3 region: CASSGTGGPTGELFF. The CDR3 coding sequence is TGTGCCAGCAGCGGTACCGGGGGCCCAACCGGGGAGCTGTTTTTT. Combining the CDR3 with reference TRBV9 and TRBJ2-2 gives the whole variable domain DSGVTQTPKHLITATGQRVTLRCSPRSGDLSVYWYQQSLDQGLQFLIQYYNGEERAKGNILERFSAQQFPDLHSELNLSSLELGDSALYFCASSGTGGPTGELFFGEGSRLTVL.

The chain uses TRBV18 and TRBJ1-1; TRBD1 might be the D (5 bases). Germline V gene lookup returns CDR1 KGHSH and CDR2 LQKENI. The CDR3 runs 14 residues. Deletions cut 3 bases from V and 4 bases from J, with 12 bases between. The CDR3, as DNA: TGTGCCAGCTCACCCATTACTGGGGGCACTGAAGCTTTCTTT. Protein: CASSPITGGTEAFF.

DNA for the CDR3: TGTGCCTCAAAATTCGGAGCAACTCAGCCCCAGCATTTT. It translates to CASKFGATQPQHF. The chain employs TRBV12-3 or TRBV12-4 and TRBJ1-5, with D uncertain. The CDR3 contains 13 residues. Trimming pared 11 bases from V and 6 bases from J, leaving 17 bases between.

The chain combines TRBV28 with TRBJ1-5, with unresolved D. V was trimmed by 7 bases and J by 0 bases, leaving 16 bases between them. This CDR3 has 16 residues. Germline values: CDR1 MDHEN, CDR2 SYDVKM. In DNA form, the CDR3 reads TGTGCCAGCAAGACTATCGGGCCTATTAGCAATCAGCCCCAGCATTTT. This gives the protein CASKTIGPISNQPQHF.

The chain joins TRBV9 to TRBJ1-2; the match to TRBD1 covers 7 bases. Looked up from germline, CDR1 is SGDLS and CDR2 is YYNGEE. V trimming: 1 base; J trimming: 2 bases; junction bases outside the gene matches: 2. The CDR3 is made up of 14 amino acids. The chain's CDR3 is CASSVLDRNYGYTF. CDR3 DNA sequence: TGTGCCAGCAGCGTACTGGACAGGAACTATGGCTACACCTTC.

The chain is built from TRBV6-4 and TRBJ2-3, with D possibly called TRBD1 or TRBD2 (5 bases each). The CDR3 runs to 13 residues. Germline values: CDR1 MRHNA, CDR2 SNTAGT. V was trimmed by 3 bases and J by 13 bases, leaving 17 bases between them. As DNA, the CDR3 is TGTGCCAGCAGTGAATTGGGACCGACCAAAAAGTATTTT. This translates into CASSELGPTKKYF.

This clonotype occurred once. The chain combines TRBV19 with TRBJ1-2, with TRBD1 identical over 9 bases. V shed 7 bases, J shed 5 bases, and the junction held 8 bases outside the gene matches. Germline CDR1 and CDR2: LNHDA and SQIVND (reference sequence). The CDR3 length is 14 residues. The CDR3 nucleotides read TGTGCCAGTAATGCGGACAGGGGAAGATATGGCTACACCTTC. This encodes CASNADRGRYGYTF.